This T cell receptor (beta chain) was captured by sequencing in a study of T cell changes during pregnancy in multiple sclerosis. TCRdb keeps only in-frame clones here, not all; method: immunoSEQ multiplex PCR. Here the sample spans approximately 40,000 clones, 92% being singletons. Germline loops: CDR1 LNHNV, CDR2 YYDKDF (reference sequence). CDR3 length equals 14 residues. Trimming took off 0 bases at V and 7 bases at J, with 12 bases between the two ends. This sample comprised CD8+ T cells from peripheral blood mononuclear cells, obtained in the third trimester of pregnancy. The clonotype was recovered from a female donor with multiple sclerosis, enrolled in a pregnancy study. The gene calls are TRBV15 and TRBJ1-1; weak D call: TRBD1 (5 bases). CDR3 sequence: CATSREDRYNEAFF. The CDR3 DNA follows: TGTGCCACCAGCAGAGAAGACAGATACAATGAAGCTTTCTTT. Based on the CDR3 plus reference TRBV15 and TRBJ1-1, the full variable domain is DAMVIQNPRYQVTQFGKPVTLSCSQTLNHNVMYWYQQKSSQAPKLLFHYYDKDFNNEADTPDNFQSRRPNTSFCFLDIRSPGLGDTAMYLCATSREDRYNEAFFGQGTRLTVV.